This entry lists 15 T cell receptor beta chains sequenced from one sample in a study of cytomegalovirus exposure and HLA in healthy donors. PCR employed 60 Vbeta and 13 Jbeta primers. TCRdb's table, derived via immunoSEQ multiplex PCR, lists solely in-frame clones and lacks some. This sample yields around 160,000 clones, of which roughly 79% are seen a single time; roughly 0.99% belongs to the top ten. The material sequenced was PBMCs. These receptors were taken from a woman in her 40s in good health and CMV-seronegative.

The rearrangement uses TRBV28 and TRBJ1-3, with 7 bases identical to TRBD1. CDR3 size: 15 residues. V lost 2 bases and J lost 5; bases outside the gene matches: 6. Germline-derived CDR1 and CDR2 are MDHEN and SYDVKM. Here the CDR3 DNA reads TGTGCCAGCAGTTTAACAGGGGTGGGGAGAAACACCATATATTTT. Translation gives CASSLTGVGRNTIYF.

The chain uses TRBV9 and TRBJ2-1, with 9 bases fitting TRBD2. V gave up 5 bases and J gave up 6 bases; unmatched junction bases: 6. This CDR3 is 14 amino acids long. Germline V CDR1 and CDR2: SGDLS, YYNGEE. The CDR3 spells CASRGGTSPNEQFF. CDR3 nucleotides: TGTGCCAGCAGAGGGGGGACTAGCCCCAATGAGCAGTTCTTC.

This clone was detected a few times. The chain recombines TRBV7-9 with TRBJ1-1; 8 nucleotides agree with TRBD1. The germline CDR1 and CDR2 sequences are SEHNR and FQNEAQ (reference sequence). This CDR3 contains 16 residues. V trimming: 4 bases; J trimming: 5 bases; junction bases outside the gene matches: 12. CDR3 coding DNA: TGTGCCAGCAGCTCTTGGAGGGCAGGGGGCGCTACTGAAGCTTTCTTT. The encoded protein is CASSSWRAGGATEAFF.

The chain employs TRBV7-9 and TRBJ2-7, with 8 bases matching TRBD1. Germline CDR1 and CDR2: SEHNR and FQNEAQ (reference sequence). V lost 4 bases and J lost 2; bases outside the gene matches: 10. The CDR3 is 16 residues long. The CDR3 sequence: CASSSSRWTGTYEQYF. As DNA, the CDR3 is TGTGCCAGCAGCTCGTCCAGGTGGACAGGGACCTACGAGCAGTACTTC.

The rearrangement joins TRBV5-6 to TRBJ1-2, with D uncertain. V gave up 2 bases and J gave up 8 bases, with 10 bases separating them. Germline loops: CDR1 SGHDT, CDR2 YYEEEE. The length of the CDR3 is 12 residues. The chain's CDR3 is CASSLRGGGYTF. CDR3 in DNA: TGTGCCAGCAGCTTACGTGGAGGAGGCTACACCTTC.

This chain joins TRBV7-2 and TRBJ1-5; D not resolved. With 5 bases removed from V and 0 bases from J, the gap between germline ends came to 11 bases. CDR3 length: 15 amino acids. Germline assignment: CDR1 SGHTA and CDR2 FQGNSA. CDR3 bases: TGTGCCAGCAGCCCCCAAGGACTTAGCAATCAGCCCCAGCATTTT. It codes for CASSPQGLSNQPQHF. The variable domain in full, completed from reference TRBV7-2 and TRBJ1-5, reads GAGVSQSPSNKVTEKGKDVELRCDPISGHTALYWYRQSLGQGLEFLIYFQGNSAPDKSGLPSDRFSAERTGGSVSTLTIQRTQQEDSAVYLCASSPQGLSNQPQHFGDGTRLSIL.

V usage is TRBV18 and J usage is TRBJ2-7; D not certain. Germline loops: CDR1 KGHSH, CDR2 LQKENI. The CDR3 length is 14 residues. Trimming took off 3 bases at V and 0 bases at J, with 9 bases between the two ends. The CDR3: CASSPDWSSYEQYF. CDR3 in DNA: TGTGCCAGCTCACCCGACTGGAGCTCCTACGAGCAGTACTTC.

CDR3 in DNA: TGTGCCTGGAGTGTACTCTCAGGGGCAAAGGCTGAAGCTTTCTTT. Encoded protein: CAWSVLSGAKAEAFF. The chain has TRBV30 and TRBJ1-1, with D possibly TRBD1 on 6 matching bases. Germline V CDR1 and CDR2: GTSNPN, SVGIG (reference sequence). CDR3 length equals 15 residues. The germline V and J ends were trimmed by 0 bases and 6 bases, with 17 bases remaining between them.

This sequence joins TRBV19 and TRBJ2-7, with 9 nucleotides matching TRBD2. CDR1 is LNHDA and CDR2 is SQIVND in the germline V gene (reference sequence). There are 14 residues in the CDR3. Trimming cost V 8 bases and J 5 bases; bases outside gene matches: 10. Here the CDR3 reads CASGSGSFPHEQYF. The CDR3 DNA reads TGTGCCAGTGGTAGCGGGAGTTTCCCCCACGAGCAGTACTTC.

V is TRBV2 and J is TRBJ2-7; the D gene is possibly TRBD1 (7 bases). Trimming stripped 6 bases from V and 4 bases from J, with 16 bases between. The length of the CDR3 is 14 residues. The V gene's germline CDR1 is SNHLY and CDR2 FYNNEI. CDR3 protein: CASRGAGGSYEQYF. The CDR3 coding sequence is TGTGCCAGCAGAGGGGCAGGGGGGAGTTACGAGCAGTACTTC. The full variable domain, its missing parts supplied by reference TRBV2 and TRBJ2-7, is EPEVTQTPSHQVTQMGQEVILRCVPISNHLYFYWYRQILGQKVEFLVSFYNNEISEKSEIFDDQFSVERPDGSNFTLKIRSTKLEDSAMYFCASRGAGGSYEQYFGPGTRLTVT.

The rearrangement links TRBV7-2 to TRBJ2-5; 12 positions match TRBD2. Germline CDR1 reads SGHTA; CDR2 reads FQGNSA. V lost 1 base, J lost 5 bases, and 2 bases stayed unmatched. This CDR3 has 15 residues. In nucleotides, the CDR3 is TGTGCCAGCAGCTTAGGACTAGCGGGAGTGGAGACCCAGTACTTC. This codes for CASSLGLAGVETQYF.

The rearrangement joins TRBV2 to TRBJ2-3; possibly TRBD2 for D (6 bases). CDR1 is SNHLY and CDR2 is FYNNEI in the germline V gene. The germline V and J ends were trimmed by 11 bases and 6 bases, with 12 bases remaining between them. CDR3 length: 11 amino acids. This CDR3 is CAGELADTQYF. In DNA form, the CDR3 reads TGTGCCGGGGAACTAGCCGATACGCAGTATTTT. Based on the CDR3 plus reference TRBV2 and TRBJ2-3, the full variable domain is EPEVTQTPSHQVTQMGQEVILRCVPISNHLYFYWYRQILGQKVEFLVSFYNNEISEKSEIFDDQFSVERPDGSNFTLKIRSTKLEDSAMYFCAGELADTQYFGPGTRLTVL.

The chain links TRBV28 to TRBJ2-7, with 9 bases fitting TRBD2. With V trimmed by 4 bases and J by 4 bases, 5 bases remained unmatched. The CDR3 contains 14 residues. The V gene's germline CDR1 is MDHEN and CDR2 SYDVKM. The CDR3 DNA is TGTGCCAGCAGTTCCCTAGCGGGGTCATACGAGCAGTACTTC. Protein: CASSSLAGSYEQYF.

This clone was detected only once. This chain joins TRBV18 and TRBJ1-5; D not resolved. This CDR3 is built from 12 residues. Germline values: CDR1 KGHSH, CDR2 LQKENI. With 4 bases removed from V and 8 bases from J, the gap between germline ends came to 9 bases. CDR3 region: CASSLSGEPQHF. The CDR3 DNA sequence: TGTGCCAGCTCACTCAGTGGAGAGCCCCAGCATTTT.

This clone was counted only a few times. The CDR3 bases are TGTGCCAGCAGTTTAGTCGGGGACTCTGAAGCTTTCTTT. Amino acids: CASSLVGDSEAFF. The J gene is TRBJ1-1, the V gene TRBV6-5; TRBD1 is a possible D gene (5 bases). Trimming cost V 4 bases and J 6 bases, with 12 bases left between them. CDR3 length equals 13 residues. Looked up from germline, CDR1 is MNHEY and CDR2 is SVGAGI.